Detailed here is one T cell receptor beta chain. Its antigen is unknown. The input lacks base qualities; no much larger clone sits a single base away. CDR1 and CDR2 were assigned from the germline V gene as LGHNA and YSLEER. V is pared back by 2 bases and J by 4 bases, with 15 bases lying between the germline termini. The CDR3 goes from the cysteine to the phenylalanine over 16 residues. Only CDR3 DNA remains: 48 bases, in frame from the first base. This record comes from a study of T cells in localized non-small cell lung cancer (dated by TCRdb to the early 2020s). Turning to the overall study: T cell repertoires of more than 200 early-stage NSCLC patients were analyzed, with tumors being compared against uninvolved tumor-adjacent lungs. Of the NSCLC patients, fewer than 150 were male and 107 were female, and the mean age was about 69 years. The cohort comprised 200 to 300 treatment-naïve NSCLC patients with resected, localized lung tumors.

TCR beta CDR3 regions were sequenced from DNA using the immunoSEQ Assay. The authors' pipeline ran thus. T cell density was computed as TCR beta template counts normalized to usable DNA estimated by amplifying housekeeping genes. The preseqR package was used to estimate richness by extrapolating to 400,000 templates for PBMC samples and to 120,000 templates for tissue samples. Clonality was defined as one minus Pielou's evenness. To identify tissue-enriched TCRs, differential abundance testing was run on productive amino-acid clonotypes with a minimum total count of 5 and an alpha of 0.1. Repertoire overlap between compartments was quantified with the Jaccard Index and Morisita Overlap Index. GLIPH grouped TCR beta CDR3s together with public tetramer-defined viral CDR3s, and a viral motif had to include at least three viral sequences and also show V-gene enrichment. Here the immuneACCESS table is served through TCRdb, limited to in-frame sequences with V and J called. Missing clones are a known gap in these copies; in checked studies unresolved V genes cover under half, and the rest lacks a known reason. V, J and clone size were drawn from that table, and D and trimming were deduced from the DNA. The sample includes tens of thousands of clones, with about nine tenths observed a single time. Approximately 20% of the sample goes to the ten largest clones.

Study-wide conclusions, independent of this receptor: Because multi-region sequencing of the tumors was not done, intratumor heterogeneity could not be ruled out. Uninvolved tumor-adjacent lung showed the highest T cell clonality, higher than tumor, which suggests more focused antigenic responses in the uninvolved tumor-adjacent lung. Longer overall survival was associated with higher T cell density in blood, whereas shorter survival was associated with higher clonality in adjacent lung. Since the design was exploratory, TCR variables were selected using unadjusted p-values with no false-discovery rate correction. A median of 57 of the top 100 tumor clones turned up in the paired uninvolved adjacent lung, and 25 to 30 of those clones also ranked among the top 100 of that same adjacent lung.

At diagnosis, tumor, uninvolved tumor-adjacent lung and peripheral blood were collected and then preserved as a mix of FFPE and fresh-frozen material. For TCR repertoire profiling, blood samples were analyzed in the form of peripheral blood mononuclear cells. Sequenced here: peripheral blood, sampled before any cancer treatment. The TCR was taken from a male donor aged 60 or older with stage III squamous cell lung carcinoma. The sequence joins TRBV4-3 to TRBJ2-1; the D region possibly corresponds to TRBD2 (7 bases align). The CDR3 loop reads CASSQLSGGLYNEQFF. The nucleotide sequence reads as follows: TGCGCCAGCAGCCAATTGTCGGGGGGCCTGTACAATGAGCAGTTCTTC.